A single sample gave rise to the 32 T cell receptor beta chains below, sequenced in a study of blood T cell repertoires in COVID-19. Method: immunoSEQ multiplex PCR; TCRdb's copy keeps in-frame clones and lacks some. The repertoire includes 120,000 or so clones, approximately 80% of them detected once, and approximately 12% sits in the top ten. The sequenced sample consisted of peripheral blood. The receptors come from a man aged 55 to 70 with acute or convalescent COVID-19.

The V gene is TRBV19, the J gene TRBJ1-1, with D perhaps matching TRBD1 (6 bases). CDR1 is LNHDA, CDR2 SQIVND, per germline (reference sequence). The CDR3 is 16 amino acids. Trimming left V 2 bases short and J 4 bases short, with 17 bases between. The CDR3 coding sequence is TGTGCCAGTAGTATACGGACAGAGTTTCGTGGCACTGAAGCTTTCTTT. As protein: CASSIRTEFRGTEAFF.

This clone has a handful of counts. The chain joins TRBV9 to TRBJ1-3, with TRBD1 as a possible D gene (6 bases). The CDR3 consists of 13 residues. Between the trimmed V and J ends, which lost 2 bases and 3 bases, there was a span of 6 bases. Germline V gives CDR1 SGDLS, CDR2 YYNGEE. The CDR3, as DNA: TGTGCCAGCAGCGTGGACAGTGGAAACACCATATATTTT. It yields the protein CASSVDSGNTIYF.

This clone was seen only once. V is TRBV11-2 and J is TRBJ1-2; D is unclear. The length of the CDR3 is 14 residues. CDR1 is SGHAT, CDR2 FQNNGV, per germline. V lost 0 bases and J 2 bases, leaving 7 bases between the germline ends. Here the CDR3 reads CASSLDPQNYGYTF. CDR3 nucleotides: TGTGCCAGCAGCTTAGATCCCCAGAACTATGGCTACACCTTC.

The chain has TRBV5-3 and TRBJ1-3, with a tentative D call TRBD1 (6 bases). Being an ORF, TRBV5-3 has a function that is uncertain. This CDR3 is 18 amino acids long. The V end lost 2 bases, the J end lost 3 bases, and 21 bases lay between the germline ends. The CDR3 sequence: CARSFSVGRGIYGNTIYF. CDR3 in DNA: TGTGCCAGAAGCTTTTCGGTGGGAAGGGGGATTTATGGAAACACCATATATTTT.

CDR3 protein: CATSDREEEPQHF. CDR3 nucleotides: TGTGCCACCAGTGACCGGGAGGAGGAGCCCCAGCATTTT. V and J are TRBV24-1 and TRBJ1-5; D is uncertain. This CDR3 has 13 residues. V was shortened by 4 bases and J by 8 bases, with 11 bases between the two germline ends. Germline CDR1 and CDR2: KGHDR and SFDVKD.

This chain links TRBV7-9 with TRBJ2-7, with TRBD1 as a possible D gene (6 bases). Per germline, CDR1 SEHNR and CDR2 FQNEAQ (reference sequence). V was clipped by 6 bases and J by 3 bases, with 18 bases between them. This CDR3 contains 15 residues. CDR3 nucleotides: TGTGCCAGCAGTATACGGACAGAGGGTAGCTACGAGCAGTACTTC. Translating gives CASSIRTEGSYEQYF.

The V gene is TRBV19, the J gene TRBJ1-2; a possible D gene is TRBD1 (6 bases). Germline CDR1 and CDR2: LNHDA and SQIVND (reference sequence). This CDR3 region has 17 residues. V was trimmed by 3 bases and J by 2 bases, leaving 19 bases between them. CDR3 sequence: CASSIGTRTSRNYGYTF. The CDR3 DNA is TGTGCCAGTAGTATCGGGACAAGGACGTCGAGAAACTATGGCTACACCTTC.

V usage is TRBV12-3 or TRBV12-4 and J usage is TRBJ1-4; D remains ambiguous. The CDR3 has 12 amino acids. V lost 2 bases, J lost 8 bases, and 6 bases lay in between. The CDR3 coding sequence is TGTGCCAGCAGTTTATGGCCGGAAAAACTGTTTTTT. It codes for CASSLWPEKLFF.

The chain employs TRBV19 and TRBJ2-3, with D unclear. Trimming left V 6 bases short and J 0 bases short, with 10 bases between. The CDR3 is made up of 14 amino acids. CDR1 and CDR2 from the germline V gene are LNHDA and SQIVND (reference sequence). In DNA form, the CDR3 reads TGTGCCAGTAGCGAAGCTACTAGCACAGATACGCAGTATTTT. As protein: CASSEATSTDTQYF.

The chain employs TRBV30 and TRBJ1-2; no reliable D call. Trimming left V 0 bases short and J 3 bases short, with 5 bases between. Germline assignment: CDR1 GTSNPN and CDR2 SVGIG (reference sequence). The CDR3 covers 12 residues. The CDR3, as DNA: TGTGCCTGGAGTGTTTCTGACTATGGCTACACCTTC. Protein: CAWSVSDYGYTF.

V gene TRBV14 combines with J gene TRBJ1-1; 11 positions agree with TRBD1. V lost 4 bases, J lost 5 bases, and 12 bases stayed unmatched. The CDR3 covers 17 residues. Per the germline V gene, CDR1 is SGHDN and CDR2 is FVKESK. CDR3 sequence reads: CASSPVYGQGARTEAFF. In nucleotides, the CDR3 is TGTGCCAGCAGCCCTGTCTACGGACAGGGGGCTCGAACTGAAGCTTTCTTT. Supplemented by reference TRBV14 and TRBJ1-1, the full variable domain reads EAGVTQFPSHSVIEKGQTVTLRCDPISGHDNLYWYRRVMGKEIKFLLHFVKESKQDESGMPNNRFLAERTGGTYSTLKVQPAELEDSGVYFCASSPVYGQGARTEAFFGQGTRLTVV.

A single count supports this clone. The chain uses TRBV15 and TRBJ2-7; 7 positions agree with TRBD1. There are 13 residues in the CDR3. J gave up 6 bases and V 5 bases, and 7 bases lay outside the gene matches. The germline V gene has CDR1 LNHNV and CDR2 YYDKDF (reference sequence). The CDR3 coding sequence is TGTGCCACCAGCTTGGGACAGCTTCCCGAGCAGTACTTC. It encodes CATSLGQLPEQYF.

CDR3 in amino acids: CASRQGSVYEQYF. As DNA, the CDR3 is TGTGCCAGCAGGCAGGGTTCGGTCTACGAGCAGTACTTC. The chain carries TRBV12-3 or TRBV12-4 and TRBJ2-7; D possibly corresponds to TRBD1 (5 bases). V was pared by 6 bases and J by 3 bases, with 12 bases between. This CDR3 has 13 residues.

The V gene is TRBV7-2, the J gene TRBJ1-2, with D possibly being TRBD1 (5 bases). The germline V and J ends were trimmed by 5 bases and 4 bases, with 20 bases remaining between them. CDR1 is SGHTA and CDR2 is FQGNSA in the germline V gene. The CDR3 is made up of 16 amino acids. In DNA form, the CDR3 reads TGTGCCAGCAGCCAACCGGATGCAGGGAGGGTCTATGGCTACACCTTC. Translation gives CASSQPDAGRVYGYTF.

CDR3 loop: CASSQERRGRTEAFF. In nucleotides, the CDR3 is TGCGCCAGCAGCCAAGAGCGCAGGGGAAGGACTGAAGCTTTCTTT. The chain joins TRBV4-1 to TRBJ1-1; tentative D call: TRBD1 (6 bases). Germline CDR1 is MGHRA and CDR2 is YSYEKL. The CDR3 contains 15 residues. V gave up 0 bases and J gave up 5 bases, with 13 bases separating them.

The CDR3 here is CASSEAGGVEQYF. For the CDR3, the DNA is TGTGCCAGCAGTGAAGCGGGAGGGGTCGAGCAGTACTTC. The chain carries TRBV6-1 and TRBJ2-7, with 7 positions matching TRBD2. Per germline, CDR1 MNHNS and CDR2 SASEGT. The CDR3 length is 13 residues. The ends lost 0 bases at V and 6 bases at J; junction bases unmatched: 2.

V usage is TRBV27 and J usage is TRBJ1-2, with D perhaps TRBD1 (5 bases). Germline CDR1 MNHEY, CDR2 SMNVEV (reference sequence). The V end lost 5 bases, the J end lost 5 bases, and 15 bases lay between the germline ends. The length of the CDR3 is 14 residues. CDR3: CASSVRVGGYGYTF. The CDR3 nucleotides are TGTGCCAGCAGTGTAAGGGTCGGGGGATATGGCTACACCTTC.

The chain recombines TRBV28 with TRBJ2-1; TRBD1 matches at 9 bases. J gave up 1 base and V 4 bases, and 20 bases lay outside the gene matches. The CDR3 consists of 21 residues. Germline V gene lookup returns CDR1 MDHEN and CDR2 SYDVKM. The CDR3 here is CASSSRGFVPGQGGSYNEQFF. The CDR3 bases are TGTGCCAGCAGTTCTCGGGGGTTTGTCCCGGGACAGGGAGGGTCCTACAATGAGCAGTTCTTC. Complete variable domain (other parts from reference TRBV28 and TRBJ2-1): DVKVTQSSRYLVKRTGEKVFLECVQDMDHENMFWYRQDPGLGLRLIYFSYDVKMKEKGDIPEGYSVSREKKERFSLILESASTNQTSMYLCASSSRGFVPGQGGSYNEQFFGPGTRLTVL.

This chain connects TRBV30 to TRBJ1-4, with 12 positions matching TRBD1. CDR3 length: 18 residues. In germline, CDR1 is GTSNPN, CDR2 SVGIG (reference sequence). The ends lost 4 bases at V and 2 bases at J; junction bases unmatched: 11. CDR3 residues: CAWTGGTGGSGTNEKLFF. CDR3 DNA: TGTGCCTGGACTGGCGGGACAGGGGGCAGCGGCACTAATGAAAAACTGTTTTTT. The full variable domain, rest sourced from reference TRBV30 and TRBJ1-4, is SQTIHQWPATLVQPVGSPLSLECTVEGTSNPNLYWYRQAAGRGLQLLFYSVGIGQISSEVPQNLSASRPQDRQFILSSKKLLLSDSGFYLCAWTGGTGGSGTNEKLFFGSGTQLSVL.

The V gene is TRBV30, the J gene TRBJ1-6; no clear D gene. Germline V gives CDR1 GTSNPN, CDR2 SVGIG (reference sequence). V was shortened by 3 bases and J by 0 bases, with 15 bases between the two germline ends. The CDR3 consists of 17 residues. CDR3 DNA: TGTGCCTGGAGCGCTTCGGGCGGGGTCTCCTATAATTCACCCCTCCACTTT. As protein: CAWSASGGVSYNSPLHF.

The rearrangement links TRBV9 to TRBJ2-1; D is possibly TRBD1 (5 bases). The germline V gene has CDR1 SGDLS and CDR2 YYNGEE. Trimming removed 2 bases from V and 7 bases from J, with 19 bases in between. This CDR3 is built from 16 residues. The CDR3 is CASSVWGTRTANEQFF. The CDR3, as DNA: TGTGCCAGCAGCGTCTGGGGCACCCGCACGGCTAATGAGCAGTTCTTC.

The chain employs TRBV15 and TRBJ1-5, with D possibly being TRBD1 (5 bases). Trimming stripped 1 base from V and 2 bases from J, with 12 bases between. The CDR3 totals 16 residues. Germline V gives CDR1 LNHNV, CDR2 YYDKDF (reference sequence). CDR3 DNA: TGTGCCACCAGCAGAGGGGCCGGCAGGGGCAATCAGCCCCAGCATTTT. Amino acid sequence: CATSRGAGRGNQPQHF.

This chain connects TRBV5-1 to TRBJ2-7, with D possibly matching TRBD2 (6 bases). V was clipped by 3 bases and J by 0 bases, with 13 bases between them. Germline CDR1 is SGHRS and CDR2 is YFSETQ. This CDR3 has 15 residues. CDR3 coding DNA: TGCGCCAGCAGCTCTTCCGGGACTTCCTCCTACGAGCAGTACTTC. This gives the protein CASSSSGTSSYEQYF. Full variable domain (rest looked up from reference TRBV5-1 and TRBJ2-7): KAGVTQTPRYLIKTRGQQVTLSCSPISGHRSVSWYQQTPGQGLQFLFEYFSETQRNKGNFPGRFSGRQFSNSRSEMNVSTLELGDSALYLCASSSSGTSSYEQYFGPGTRLTVT.

The chain is built from TRBV7-9 and TRBJ2-5, with D perhaps matching TRBD2 (7 bases). From germline, CDR1 is SEHNR and CDR2 FQNEAQ (reference sequence). V dropped 2 bases and J dropped 5 bases, with 18 bases sitting between them. The CDR3 spans 16 residues. DNA of the CDR3: TGTGCCAGCAGCTTAATATCGGGGGGCTTCAAGGAGACCCAGTACTTC. Protein sequence: CASSLISGGFKETQYF.

The V gene is TRBV30, the J gene TRBJ2-3; TRBD2 agrees at 8 bases. CDR1 is GTSNPN, CDR2 SVGIG, per germline (reference sequence). This CDR3 is built from 15 residues. The junction had 10 bases not matched to a gene; V was cut back by 4 bases and J by 4 bases. The CDR3 reads CAWTRSGSLADTQYF. CDR3 DNA: TGTGCCTGGACCAGGAGCGGGAGCCTTGCAGATACGCAGTATTTT.

This clone was found once. The chain couples TRBV6-5 to TRBJ1-2, with D perhaps matching TRBD1 (6 bases). The germline V gene encodes CDR1 MNHEY and CDR2 SVGAGI. V was shortened by 6 bases and J by 5 bases, with 16 bases between the two germline ends. The CDR3 extends over 14 amino acids. Here the CDR3 reads CASRAPGGLYGYTF. The CDR3, as DNA: TGTGCCAGCAGAGCTCCTGGGGGCCTGTATGGCTACACCTTC.

V usage is TRBV3-1 (or the pseudogene TRBV3-2) and J usage is TRBJ2-3, with a possible D match to TRBD2 (6 bases). This CDR3 has 16 residues. Trimming removed 4 bases at V and 3 bases at J, with 17 bases between. The V gene's germline CDR1 is LGHDT and CDR2 YNNKEL (reference sequence). The CDR3 loop reads CASSRRQGGTTDTQYF. In DNA, the CDR3 is TGTGCCAGCAGCCGAAGGCAGGGAGGAACGACAGATACGCAGTATTTT.

This clone was seen a single time. J is TRBJ1-5 and V is TRBV28, with 7 bases identical to TRBD1. Trimming took 4 bases from V and 5 from J; bases not matched to a gene: 5. CDR1 is MDHEN, CDR2 SYDVKM, per germline. The CDR3 has 14 amino acids. CDR3 sequence: CASSYFRGDQPQHF. The CDR3 DNA sequence: TGTGCCAGCAGTTATTTCAGGGGGGATCAGCCCCAGCATTTT.

This clone was seen a handful of times. The chain links TRBV7-9 to TRBJ2-3, with TRBD2 matching 8 bases. The V segment lost 0 bases and the J segment 4 bases; nucleotides outside the gene matches: 6. The CDR3 extends over 16 amino acids. Germline loops: CDR1 SEHNR, CDR2 FQNEAQ (reference sequence). The CDR3 DNA is TGTGCCAGCAGCTTAGCGACCGGGGGGGTCCCAGATACGCAGTATTTT. It encodes CASSLATGGVPDTQYF.

The chain uses TRBV5-1 and TRBJ1-1, with D possibly matching TRBD1 (5 bases). Germline CDR1 reads SGHRS; CDR2 reads YFSETQ. The V gene lost 4 bases and the J gene lost 1 base, with 14 bases spanning the gap. The CDR3 covers 15 residues. This chain's CDR3 is CASSPGRQRNTEAFF. The CDR3 coding sequence is TGCGCCAGCAGCCCAGGGCGACAGAGGAACACTGAAGCTTTCTTT.

The gene calls are TRBV9 and TRBJ1-1; 9 positions agree with TRBD1. V trimming: 2 bases; J trimming: 4 bases; junction bases outside the gene matches: 3. Germline V gene data show CDR1 as SGDLS and CDR2 as YYNGEE. The CDR3 sequence is 14 residues long. The CDR3 DNA is TGTGCCAGCAGCGTGGACAGGGGAAGCACTGAAGCTTTCTTT. This codes for CASSVDRGSTEAFF.

The chain employs TRBV29-1 and TRBJ2-1; 12 bases are shared with TRBD2. V shed 4 bases and J 7 bases; nucleotides not matched to a gene: 8. Looked up from germline, CDR1 is SQVTM and CDR2 is ANQGSEA. The CDR3 has 15 amino acids. This CDR3 is CSVGASGRANNEQFF. The CDR3 coding sequence is TGCAGCGTTGGGGCTAGCGGGAGGGCCAATAATGAGCAGTTCTTC.